This TCR beta chain was profiled in a study of metastatic and nonmetastatic thyroid tumors. Study background: Samples came from malignant and benign thyroid patients, and repertoires were compared across blood and tumor or nodule tissue.

No treatment of any kind had been given to any patient before thyroid surgery. Germline CDR1 and CDR2: SGHRS and YFSETQ. This CDR3 has 19 residues. Findings and limits, study-wide: Within blood and tumor, benign nodules reportedly had significantly lower TCR beta diversity than malignant thyroid tumors did.

Authors' data handling: CDR3 differences across clinicopathological groups were used to build a distant-metastasis classifier for papillary thyroid cancer. TCRdb reanalyzed the PCR reads with MiXCR. The V and J calls were determined by TCRdb, not by the authors. The sample consists of around 89,000 clones, under 15% of them appearing once. With regard to this clone: Its target is not known. The junction does not match germline at one end; this may be a read error.

The rearrangement uses TRBV5-1 and TRBJ2-6; 9 bases fit TRBD1. This receptor was taken from a female donor with papillary thyroid cancer or a benign thyroid nodule (not recorded which). Some clones in this sample may be carry-over from other donors' samples. The specimen sequenced was blood. The CDR3 DNA is TGCGCCAGCAGCTTGCCCGAGGGACAGGGCTATTCAGGGGACAACGTCCTGACTTTC. Encoded protein: CASSLPEGQGYSGDNVLTF.